This TCR beta chain emerged from a study of blood T cell repertoires in COVID-19. Study-level background: Samples of COVID-19 (acute and convalescent) were obtained from the United States, Italy and Spain. T cells, B-cell-depleted T cells, or PBMCs supplied cDNA or gDNA.

In the original workflow: From reference gene primer amplification, estimates of nucleated cell counts were derived. Data came from immunoSEQ multiplex PCR; TCRdb stores just in-frame clones and leaves some out. V and J calls and clone size are as listed in that table; D and trimming were resolved from the DNA. Of about 490,000 clones in the sample, 70% to 90% were seen once. This CDR3 is 16 amino acids long. Germline trimming cut 3 bases from V and 5 bases from J; bases unmatched to any gene: 9. Germline V gives CDR1 SGHRS, CDR2 YFSETQ. This rearrangement joins TRBV5-1 to TRBJ2-5, with 11 positions matching TRBD2. The clonotype comes from a human donor in a cohort sampled during active COVID-19. The sample comprised peripheral blood. The CDR3 region is CASSSFLAGGWETQYF. CDR3 in DNA: TGCGCCAGCAGCTCCTTCCTAGCGGGAGGCTGGGAGACCCAGTACTTC.